Following are 4 T cell receptor beta chains from one sample sequenced in a study of a mutant IDH1 vaccine in newly diagnosed glioma (dated by TCRdb to the early 2020s). No cognate antigen is known for these TCRs. The library was prepared using the immunoSEQ multiplex PCR assay. This immuneACCESS table, as held by TCRdb, lists in-frame sequences with V and J called but not all clones. Of the missing ones, under half trace to an unresolved V gene in checked studies; the others have no known cause. This sample gives 40,000 to 50,000 clones in total; approximately 76% of them show up just once. The ten largest clones take up roughly 4.8% of the sample. This specimen's time point label, interpreted: week 23, last vaccination. A 20-mer mutant IDH1 peptide at 300 micrograms in Montanide made up each vaccine dose, which was injected subcutaneously together with topical imiquimod. The specimen comprised PBMCs, sampled from a glioma patient whose treatment included an IDH1 peptide vaccine. The source of these receptors is a man aged 45-60 years with glioma.

CDR3 in amino acids: CASSDRGGTSQPQHF. The DNA of the CDR3 is TGTGCCAGCAGCGATAGGGGAGGGACATCTCAGCCCCAGCATTTT. The rearrangement uses TRBV6-5 and TRBJ1-5; a possible D gene is TRBD1 (6 bases). The V end was cut by 6 bases, the J end by 6 bases, with 18 bases between. The CDR3 covers 15 residues. Germline CDR1 and CDR2: MNHEY and SVGAGI.

This clone was counted a few times. This chain joins TRBV6-6 and TRBJ1-2, with 8 bases aligning to TRBD1. Germline V gives CDR1 MNHNY, CDR2 SVGAGI (reference sequence). There are 14 residues in the CDR3. J gave up 3 bases and V 4 bases, and 4 bases lay outside the gene matches. CDR3 in amino acids: CASSSTGVDYGYTF. The DNA of the CDR3 is TGTGCCAGCAGTTCGACAGGGGTGGACTATGGCTACACCTTC.

V and J are TRBV19 and TRBJ1-5; no reliable D call. The CDR3 has 15 residues. The germline V and J ends were trimmed by 5 bases and 4 bases, with 15 bases remaining between them. Germline CDR1 is LNHDA and CDR2 is SQIVND (reference sequence). The CDR3 is CASSENTAGNQPQHF. For the CDR3, the DNA is TGTGCCAGTAGTGAAAACACGGCTGGGAATCAGCCCCAGCATTTT.

The chain carries TRBV10-3 and TRBJ2-3; 7 nucleotides match TRBD1. The CDR3 runs to 16 residues. Trimming removed 5 bases from V and 1 base from J; junction bases left unmatched: 9. Germline CDR1 is ENHRY and CDR2 is SYGVKD. The CDR3: CAISKTQGLRTDTQYF. CDR3 nucleotides: TGTGCCATCAGTAAAACACAGGGGCTTCGCACAGATACGCAGTATTTT.